The rows below give T cell receptor beta chains drawn from one sample of a study of vaccination and CD4 T cells after COVID-19. TCRdb fed the PCR reads into MiXCR, producing one record per CDR3 protein. The sample lists about 31,000 distinct CDR3 sequences, almost 50% seen once, with approximately 6% in the top ten. This specimen was CD4+ T cells from blood, taken about 7 months after SARS-CoV-2 vaccination. The receptors were gathered from a human donor who had recovered from COVID-19. Each CDR3 is given with its conserved first and last residue. A D gene is named only where the DNA matches it firmly. Part of the rows lack a size; the others show once, few, many or a class for expanded clones.

>TRBD2|NA|TRBV20-1|TRBJ2-1
CSAGLAGSSYNEQFF
TGCAGTGCTGGTCTAGCGGGGAGCTCCTACAATGAGCAGTTCTTC
>NA|NA|TRBV11-2|TRBJ1-1
CASSLYMNTEAFF
TGTGCCAGCAGCCTCTACATGAACACTGAAGCTTTCTTT
>NA|NA|TRBV24-1|TRBJ2-7
CATSDELSYEQYF
TGTGCCACCAGTGATGAGCTCTCCTACGAGCAGTACTTC
>NA|NA|TRBV6-1|TRBJ1-3
CASSRGVLHSGNTIYF
TGTGCCAGCAGTAGGGGGGTTTTACACTCTGGAAACACCATATATTTT
>TRBD2|few|TRBV6-1|TRBJ2-2
CASTRGLAGPGELFF
TGTGCCAGCACCCGTGGACTAGCGGGACCCGGGGAGCTGTTTTTT
>TRBD1|few|TRBV20-1|TRBJ1-6
CSARGSDRGTYNSPLHF
TGCAGTGCTAGGGGATCGGACAGGGGGACCTATAATTCACCCCTCCACTTT
>TRBD2|NA|TRBV28|TRBJ2-7
CASSLYAGEKEQYF
TGTGCCAGCAGTTTATACGCGGGAGAAAAAGAGCAGTACTTC
>NA|NA|TRBV12-3/TRBV12-4|TRBJ1-1
CASSPNQGRDAEAFF
TGTGCCAGCAGCCCCAATCAGGGGAGGGATGCTGAAGCTTTCTTT
>NA|NA|TRBV24-1|TRBJ2-1
CATRDSSYNEQFF
TGTGCCACCAGGGACAGCTCCTACAATGAGCAGTTCTTC
>NA|NA|TRBV27|TRBJ2-7
CASSSSGLSSSYEQYF
TGTGCCAGCAGTTCCTCTGGACTCTCCAGCTCCTACGAGCAGTACTTC
>NA|NA|TRBV20-1|TRBJ2-7
CSARGSRSAYEQYF
TGCAGTGCTAGAGGTTCTAGATCAGCCTACGAGCAGTACTTC
>TRBD1|NA|TRBV27|TRBJ1-1
CASSFRQGSTEAFF
TGTGCCAGCAGTTTCCGACAGGGTAGCACTGAAGCTTTCTTT
>TRBD2|NA|TRBV20-1|TRBJ2-1
CSARTHSSGGNEQFF
TGCAGTGCTAGAACCCACTCTAGCGGGGGCAATGAGCAGTTCTTC
>NA|NA|TRBV6-4|TRBJ2-5
CASRTQGGFQETQYF
TGTGCCAGCAGAACCCAAGGTGGTTTTCAAGAGACCCAGTACTTC
>TRBD1|NA|TRBV6-2/TRBV6-3|TRBJ1-4
CASSDREGSNEKLFF
TGTGCCAGCAGTGACAGGGAAGGATCTAATGAAAAACTGTTTTTT
>NA|NA|TRBV30|TRBJ2-5
CAWTPGVRETQYF
TGTGCCTGGACCCCAGGGGTTCGGGAGACCCAGTACTTC
>TRBD1|NA|TRBV6-1|TRBJ2-2
CASSRGYSNTGELFF
TGTGCCAGCAGCAGGGGGTATTCGAACACCGGGGAGCTGTTTTTT